Listed below are T cell receptor beta chains from one sample, sequenced in a study of regulatory T cells in long-lasting Graves disease. MiXCR, run by TCRdb on the multiplex PCR reads, gives a single entry per CDR3 protein. Of hundreds of thousands of distinct CDR3 sequences in the sample, approximately 15% were seen once. In addition, the sample was reused for a study of T cells in Graves' hyperthyroidism and ophthalmopathy.

The material was peripheral blood mononuclear cells (PBMCs), obtained at new diagnosis, from a patient treated with antithyroid drugs. All receptors come from a man between 40 and 49 years old with Graves disease. The CDR3 runs from the conserved cysteine through the conserved F or W. A D gene is named only where the DNA matches it firmly. Clone size is stated in some rows and not others, as once, few, many or a class when expanded.

clone size	D gene	V gene	J gene	CDR3 protein	CDR3 DNA
NA	NA	TRBV20-1	TRBJ2-7	CSASFWGGLYEQYF	TGCAGTGCTAGTTTTTGGGGGGGCTTGTACGAGCAGTACTTC
many	NA	TRBV2	TRBJ1-1	CASTPQAPEAFF	TGTGCCAGCACTCCTCAGGCGCCAGAAGCTTTCTTT
NA	NA	TRBV6-1	TRBJ1-3	CASGRGQGSSGNTIYF	TGTGCCAGTGGGCGTGGACAAGGGAGCTCTGGAAACACCATATATTTT
NA	TRBD2	TRBV2	TRBJ2-1	CASAGGGAGEQFF	TGTGCCAGCGCCGGCGGGGGGGCCGGTGAGCAGTTCTTC
NA	NA	TRBV9	TRBJ1-1	CASSAGRRDAEAFF	TGTGCCAGCAGCGCCGGCCGGAGGGACGCTGAAGCTTTCTTT
many	NA	TRBV4-1	TRBJ1-4	CASSQGAVKFF	TGCGCCAGCAGCCAAGGTGCCGTTAAGTTTTTT
NA	NA	TRBV4-3	TRBJ2-7	CASSRPTENSYEQYF	TGCGCCAGCAGCCGCCCGACCGAGAACTCCTACGAGCAGTACTTC
few	NA	TRBV12-3/TRBV12-4	TRBJ2-3	CASSLRTYLQDTQYF	TGTGCCAGCAGTTTAAGGACTTACCTTCAGGATACGCAGTATTTT
many	NA	TRBV7-2	TRBJ2-1	CASSLRAGAALF	TGTGCCAGCAGCTTAAGGGCGGGGGCCGCTTTGTTC
many	TRBD2	TRBV20-1	TRBJ2-1	CSAASSGANEQFF	TGCAGTGCTGCCTCTAGCGGGGCCAATGAGCAGTTCTTC
NA	NA	TRBV3-1	TRBJ2-1	CASSQVRAEQFF	TGTGCCAGCAGCCAAGTCAGGGCTGAGCAGTTCTTC
many	TRBD1	TRBV6-1	TRBJ1-5	CASIRQGSSVGNQPQHF	TGTGCCAGCATTCGACAGGGTTCGTCGGTGGGCAATCAGCCCCAGCATTTT
many	NA	TRBV6-1	TRBJ2-1	CASSEGGVSYNEQFF	TGTGCCAGCAGTGAAGGGGGGGTCTCCTACAATGAGCAGTTCTTC
NA	NA	TRBV30	TRBJ2-5	CAWSVRREQTQYF	TGTGCCTGGAGTGTGAGGAGGGAACAGACCCAGTACTTC
few	TRBD1	TRBV2	TRBJ1-1	CASSVQGVGMNTEAFF	TGTGCCAGCAGTGTGCAGGGGGTGGGAATGAACACTGAAGCTTTCTTT
many	NA	TRBV30	TRBJ2-7	CAWSVWGSSYEQYF	TGTGCCTGGAGTGTATGGGGGTCCTCCTACGAGCAGTACTTC
many	NA	TRBV28	TRBJ2-1	CASSLWPSSYNEQFF	TGTGCCAGCAGTTTATGGCCGAGCTCCTACAATGAGCAGTTCTTC
NA	TRBD1	TRBV24-1	TRBJ2-5	CATSGGQGSETQYF	TGTGCCACCAGTGGGGGACAGGGCTCCGAGACCCAGTACTTC
many	NA	TRBV24-1	TRBJ2-5	CATSAPVEETQYF	TGTGCCACCAGTGCCCCCGTAGAAGAGACCCAGTACTTC
NA	NA	TRBV7-2	TRBJ1-1	CASSLDAPRPGTEAFF	TGTGCCAGCAGCTTAGATGCCCCACGGCCCGGGACTGAAGCTTTCTTT
NA	NA	TRBV6-2/TRBV6-3	TRBJ1-5	CASTEPNQPQHF	TGTGCCAGCACCGAACCCAATCAGCCCCAGCATTTT
many	NA	TRBV5-1	TRBJ2-7	CASSLRESGSPMDEQYF	TGCGCCAGCAGCTTGAGGGAGTCGGGGTCCCCAATGGACGAGCAGTACTTC
few	TRBD1	TRBV19	TRBJ2-2	CASSLTGATGELFF	TGTGCCAGTAGTCTGACAGGGGCCACCGGGGAGCTGTTTTTT
few	NA	TRBV3-2	TRBJ2-3	CASSQEGGLGTDTQYF	TGTGCCAGCAGCCAAGAGGGGGGGCTTGGCACAGATACGCAGTATTTT
many	TRBD1	TRBV28	TRBJ2-3	CASSSPTGGDTQYF	TGTGCCAGCAGTTCGCCTACAGGGGGAGATACGCAGTATTTT
many	NA	TRBV6-1	TRBJ2-3	CASTRGQGTDTQYF	TGTGCCAGCACCCGAGGGCAGGGAACAGATACGCAGTATTTT
many	NA	TRBV9	TRBJ2-1	CASSVGTILGSEQFF	TGTGCCAGCAGCGTAGGCACCATCCTAGGGAGTGAGCAGTTCTTC
many	NA	TRBV20-1	TRBJ2-5	CSARDPRREKGRGTQYF	TGCAGTGCTAGAGACCCCCGCAGGGAGAAAGGCCGGGGGACCCAGTACTTC
many	NA	TRBV20-1	TRBJ1-6	CSASQGINSPLHF	TGCAGTGCTAGTCAGGGGATTAATTCACCCCTCCACTTT
NA	NA	TRBV18	TRBJ2-3	CASSPPGNTDTQYF	TGTGCCAGCTCACCACCAGGTAACACAGATACGCAGTATTTT
many	TRBD2	TRBV6-2/TRBV6-3	TRBJ2-3	CASSRTSVGDTQYF	TGTGCCAGCAGTAGAACTAGCGTGGGAGATACGCAGTATTTT
NA	NA	TRBV6-1	TRBJ1-1	CASGRIGKTEAFF	TGTGCCAGCGGACGGATCGGCAAGACTGAAGCTTTCTTT
many	NA	TRBV19	TRBJ1-5	CASSTGAGEGNQPQHF	TGTGCCAGTAGTACTGGGGCAGGGGAGGGCAATCAGCCCCAGCATTTT
many	NA	TRBV18	TRBJ1-1	CASSRLGQWSNTEAFF	TGTGCCAGCTCACGCCTCGGGCAGTGGTCGAACACTGAAGCTTTCTTT
NA	NA	TRBV20-1	TRBJ1-3	CSVPAGNTIYF	TGCAGTGTCCCTGCTGGAAACACCATATATTTT
few	NA	TRBV5-1	TRBJ2-5	CASSLAHLYQETQYF	TGTGCCAGCAGCTTGGCACACTTGTACCAAGAGACCCAGTACTTC
NA	TRBD2	TRBV20-1	TRBJ2-5	CSASYREGETQYF	TGCAGTGCCTCTTATCGGGAGGGAGAGACCCAGTACTTC
few	TRBD2	TRBV10-3	TRBJ2-7	CAISRLAGATSYEQYF	TGTGCCATCAGCAGACTAGCGGGGGCGACATCCTACGAGCAGTACTTC
many	NA	TRBV6-2/TRBV6-3	TRBJ1-5	CASSASGTGNQPQHF	TGTGCCAGCAGTGCTTCAGGGACGGGCAATCAGCCCCAGCATTTT
many	NA	TRBV12-3/TRBV12-4	TRBJ1-6	CASSLAQANSPLHF	TGTGCCAGCAGTTTAGCACAGGCTAATTCACCCCTCCACTTT
few	NA	TRBV15	TRBJ1-3	CATSRVAGPSSGNTIYF	TGTGCCACCAGCAGAGTTGCCGGACCGAGCTCTGGAAACACCATATATTTT